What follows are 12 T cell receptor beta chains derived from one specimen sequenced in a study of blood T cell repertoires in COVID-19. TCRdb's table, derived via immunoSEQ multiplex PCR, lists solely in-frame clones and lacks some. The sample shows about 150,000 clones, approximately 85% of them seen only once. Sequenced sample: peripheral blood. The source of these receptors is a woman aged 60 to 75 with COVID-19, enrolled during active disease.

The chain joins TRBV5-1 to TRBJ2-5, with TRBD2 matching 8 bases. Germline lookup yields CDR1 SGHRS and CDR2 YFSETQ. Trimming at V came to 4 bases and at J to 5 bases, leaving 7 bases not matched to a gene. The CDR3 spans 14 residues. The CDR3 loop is CASSPSGGQETQYF. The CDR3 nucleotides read TGCGCCAGCAGCCCCTCGGGGGGGCAGGAGACCCAGTACTTC.

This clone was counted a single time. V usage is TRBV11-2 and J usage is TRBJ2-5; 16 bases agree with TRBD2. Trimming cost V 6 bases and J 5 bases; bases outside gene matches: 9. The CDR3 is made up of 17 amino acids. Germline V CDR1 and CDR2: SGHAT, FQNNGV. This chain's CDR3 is CASSSGTSGGVRETQYF. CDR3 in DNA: TGTGCCAGCAGTTCTGGGACTAGCGGGGGGGTTAGGGAGACCCAGTACTTC. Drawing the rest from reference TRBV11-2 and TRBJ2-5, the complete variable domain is EAGVAQSPRYKIIEKRQSVAFWCNPISGHATLYWYQQILGQGPKLLIQFQNNGVVDDSQLPKDRFSAERLKGVDSTLKIQPAKLEDSAVYLCASSSGTSGGVRETQYFGPGTRLLVL.

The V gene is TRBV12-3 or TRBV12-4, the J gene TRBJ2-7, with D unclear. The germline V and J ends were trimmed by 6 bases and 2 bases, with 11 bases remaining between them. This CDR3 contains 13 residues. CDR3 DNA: TGTGCCAGCAGCCAGGCCGTCCCCTACGAGCAGTACTTC. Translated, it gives CASSQAVPYEQYF.

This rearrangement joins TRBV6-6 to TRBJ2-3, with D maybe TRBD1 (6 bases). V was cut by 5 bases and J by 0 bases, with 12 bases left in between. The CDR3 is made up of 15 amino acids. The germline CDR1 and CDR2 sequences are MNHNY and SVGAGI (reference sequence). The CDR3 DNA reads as TGTGCCAGCAGTACACAGGGAGCTAGCACAGATACGCAGTATTTT. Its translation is CASSTQGASTDTQYF.

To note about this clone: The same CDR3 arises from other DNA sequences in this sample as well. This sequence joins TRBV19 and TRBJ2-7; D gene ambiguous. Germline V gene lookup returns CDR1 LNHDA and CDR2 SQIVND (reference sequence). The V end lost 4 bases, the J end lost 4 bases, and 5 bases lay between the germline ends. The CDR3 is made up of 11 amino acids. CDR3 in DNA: TGTGCCAGTAGTAACTCGTACGAGCAGTACTTC. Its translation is CASSNSYEQYF.

The CDR3 nucleotides are TGTGCCAGTGGTGACAGTAATGAGCAGTTCTTC. Amino acid sequence: CASGDSNEQFF. The chain links TRBV25-1 to TRBJ2-1, with D perhaps matching TRBD1 (5 bases). V lost 9 bases and J 7 bases, leaving 10 bases between the germline ends. Looked up from germline, CDR1 is MGHDK and CDR2 is SYGVNS. The CDR3 length is 11 residues. Full variable domain (remainder filled in from reference TRBV25-1 and TRBJ2-1): EADIYQTPRYLVIGTGKKITLECSQTMGHDKMYWYQQDPGMELHLIHYSYGVNSTEKGDLSSESTVSRIRTEHFPLTLESARPSHTSQYLCASGDSNEQFFGPGTRLTVL.

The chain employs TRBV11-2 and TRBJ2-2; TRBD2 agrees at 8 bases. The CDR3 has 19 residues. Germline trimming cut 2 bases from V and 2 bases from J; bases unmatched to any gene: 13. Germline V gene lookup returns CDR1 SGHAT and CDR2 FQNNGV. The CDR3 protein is CASSLLWIGAGVNTGELFF. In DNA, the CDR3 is TGTGCCAGCAGCTTATTATGGATTGGAGCGGGGGTTAACACCGGGGAGCTGTTTTTT.

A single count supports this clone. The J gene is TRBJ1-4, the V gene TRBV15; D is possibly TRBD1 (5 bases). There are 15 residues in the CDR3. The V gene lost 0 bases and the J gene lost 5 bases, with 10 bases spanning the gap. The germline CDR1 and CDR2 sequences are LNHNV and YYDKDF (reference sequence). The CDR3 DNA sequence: TGTGCCACCAGCAGAGAGGGGGGACGGAATGAAAAACTGTTTTTT. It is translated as CATSREGGRNEKLFF.

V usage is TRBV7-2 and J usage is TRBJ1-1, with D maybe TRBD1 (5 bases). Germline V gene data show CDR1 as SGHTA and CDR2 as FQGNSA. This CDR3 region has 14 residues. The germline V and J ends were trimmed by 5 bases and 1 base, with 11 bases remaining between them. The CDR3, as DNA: TGTGCCAGCAGCGCCCTGGGGGGGAACACTGAAGCTTTCTTT. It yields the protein CASSALGGNTEAFF.

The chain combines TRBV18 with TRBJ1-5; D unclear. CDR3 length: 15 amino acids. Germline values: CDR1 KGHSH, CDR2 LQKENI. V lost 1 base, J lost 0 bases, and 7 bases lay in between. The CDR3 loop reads CASSPRVDSNQPQHF. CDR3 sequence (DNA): TGTGCCAGCTCACCACGAGTAGATAGCAATCAGCCCCAGCATTTT.

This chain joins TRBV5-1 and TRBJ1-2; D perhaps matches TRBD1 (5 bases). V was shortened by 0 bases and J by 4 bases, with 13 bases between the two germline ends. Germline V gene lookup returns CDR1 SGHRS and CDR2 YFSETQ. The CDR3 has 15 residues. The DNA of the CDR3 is TGCGCCAGCAGCTTGGCCCCCAGGGATGGCTATGGCTACACCTTC. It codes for CASSLAPRDGYGYTF.

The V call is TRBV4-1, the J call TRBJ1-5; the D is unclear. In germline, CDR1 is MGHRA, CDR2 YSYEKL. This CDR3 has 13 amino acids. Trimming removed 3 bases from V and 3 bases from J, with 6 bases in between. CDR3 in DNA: TGCGCCAGCAGCCAGGAGATCAATCAGCCCCAGCATTTT. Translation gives CASSQEINQPQHF.